This TCR beta chain is from a study of early T cells in non-severe SARS-CoV-2 infection. V was cut by 2 bases and J by 8 bases, with 6 bases left in between. In germline, CDR1 is SGHTA, CDR2 FQGNSA. The CDR3 runs 12 residues. One entry per CDR3 protein, called by TCRdb with MiXCR from the 5' RACE reads. Of around 62,000 distinct CDR3 sequences listed, roughly 5% were seen once; the top ten hold around 5.2%. This chain connects TRBV7-2 to TRBJ1-4, with D hard to call. Sequencing was performed on whole blood. The clonotype was recovered from an adult who was a healthcare worker with PCR-confirmed SARS-CoV-2 infection or an uninfected control (not recorded which). As DNA, the CDR3 is TGTGCCAGCAGCTTAAGAGGCGAAAAACTGTTTTTT. Translation gives CASSLRGEKLFF.